A single sample gave rise to the 14 T cell receptor beta chains below, sequenced in a study of blood T cell repertoires in COVID-19. Assay: immunoSEQ multiplex PCR; the TCRdb copy retains only in-frame clones and omits some. The sample shows fewer than 350,000 clones, approximately 86% of them seen only once. What was sequenced was PBMCs or T cells enriched from blood (not recorded which). The receptors were gathered from a woman aged 35 to 49 with acute COVID-19.

J is TRBJ1-1 and V is TRBV7-9; D is possibly TRBD1 (5 bases). Germline V gene data show CDR1 as SEHNR and CDR2 as FQNEAQ (reference sequence). Between the trimmed V and J ends, which lost 3 bases and 3 bases, there was a span of 14 bases. The CDR3 is 15 amino acids. The CDR3 coding sequence is TGTGCCAGCAGCTTCTTCAGGGTAACGGACACTGAAGCTTTCTTT. Translation: CASSFFRVTDTEAFF.

The V gene is TRBV9, the J gene TRBJ2-7; possible D gene TRBD2, 5 bases. Germline V gene lookup returns CDR1 SGDLS and CDR2 YYNGEE. With 2 bases removed from V and 0 bases from J, the gap between germline ends came to 9 bases. CDR3 length equals 14 residues. CDR3 residues: CASSVQRSSYEQYF. CDR3 DNA: TGTGCCAGCAGCGTCCAGCGGAGCTCCTACGAGCAGTACTTC.

This clone is a singleton in its sample. This chain links TRBV7-2 with TRBJ2-7, with 8 bases that match TRBD1. CDR1 is SGHTA and CDR2 is FQGNSA in the germline V gene. The CDR3 length is 18 residues. V lost 0 bases and J lost 4; bases outside the gene matches: 14. In DNA form, the CDR3 reads TGTGCCAGCAGCTTAGCCTCCCACCGGGACAGGATACGATACGAGCAGTACTTC. Translating gives CASSLASHRDRIRYEQYF.

The chain is built from TRBV28 and TRBJ2-1, with 11 bases lining up with TRBD2. Germline-derived CDR1 and CDR2 are MDHEN and SYDVKM. The CDR3 spans 18 residues. Germline trimming cut 7 bases from V and 1 base from J; bases unmatched to any gene: 12. In DNA form, the CDR3 reads TGTGCCAGCAACCTGGGTAGCGGGAGGGCTGGATCCTACAATGAGCAGTTCTTC. Translating it yields CASNLGSGRAGSYNEQFF.

This chain joins TRBV27 and TRBJ2-5, with a weak D call TRBD2 (7 bases). The CDR3 has 15 amino acids. Germline assignment: CDR1 MNHEY and CDR2 SMNVEV (reference sequence). V was cut by 6 bases and J by 2 bases, with 16 bases left in between. The CDR3 is CASRRRGGGQETQYF. CDR3 bases: TGTGCCAGCAGACGAAGGGGGGGAGGGCAAGAGACCCAGTACTTC.

The rearrangement joins TRBV5-1 to TRBJ2-3; 12 bases are shared with TRBD2. The CDR3 loop spans 18 amino acids. Losses at the gene ends were 0 bases for V and 0 bases for J; bases not matched to a gene: 5. Germline assignment: CDR1 SGHRS and CDR2 YFSETQ. CDR3 sequence (DNA): TGCGCCAGCAGCTTGGACGCTAGCGGGGGGGATAGCACAGATACGCAGTATTTT. Translated, it gives CASSLDASGGDSTDTQYF.

This clone was recorded a few times. The DNA of the CDR3 is TGTGCCAGCACCAGAAGGGAGGGTTACGAGCAGTACTTC. This codes for CASTRREGYEQYF. This chain links TRBV21-1 with TRBJ2-7; TRBD2, the table's D call, lacks a check against the DNA. TRBV21-1 is a pseudogene segment. The CDR3 is 13 amino acids.

In its sample, this clone was seen a few times. V is TRBV10-2 and J is TRBJ2-7; 8 positions match TRBD1. This CDR3 spans 15 amino acids. Losses at the gene ends were 6 bases for V and 1 base for J; bases not matched to a gene: 8. Germline lookup yields CDR1 WSHSY and CDR2 SAAADI. The CDR3 protein is CASRGDRGGSYEQYF. CDR3 sequence (DNA): TGCGCCAGCAGGGGCGACAGGGGTGGTTCCTACGAGCAGTACTTC.

In its sample, this clone was seen once. CDR3 residues: CASSLTPPGGSRSPLHF. For the CDR3, the DNA is TGTGCCAGCAGTTTAACCCCCCCAGGAGGGAGTCGATCACCCCTCCACTTT. The chain joins TRBV27 to TRBJ1-6; D is uncertain. Germline V CDR1 and CDR2: MNHEY, SMNVEV (reference sequence). The CDR3 consists of 17 residues. Trimming left V 2 bases short and J 10 bases short, with 21 bases between.

This chain joins TRBV5-1 and TRBJ2-1; TRBD1 matches 9 bases. CDR3 length: 14 amino acids. The trim removed 5 bases at V and 4 bases at J, leaving 4 bases unmatched. The germline V gene has CDR1 SGHRS and CDR2 YFSETQ. This CDR3 reads CASSGGQGYNEQFF. The CDR3 DNA sequence: TGCGCCAGCAGTGGGGGACAGGGATACAATGAGCAGTTCTTC.

The V and J genes are TRBV12-5 and TRBJ1-1; no clear D. Germline CDR1 LGHNT, CDR2 FRNRAP. Trimming stripped 5 bases from V and 6 bases from J, with 10 bases between. The CDR3 extends over 12 amino acids. The CDR3 region is CASGLAFAEAFF. DNA for the CDR3: TGTGCTAGTGGTCTAGCCTTCGCTGAAGCTTTCTTT.

This chain joins TRBV6-4 and TRBJ2-5; 7 nucleotides agree with TRBD2. Germline CDR1 MRHNA, CDR2 SNTAGT. This CDR3 region has 14 residues. V was clipped by 2 bases and J by 9 bases; unmatched bases: 9. CDR3 sequence: CASSDAGVWEPQYF. The CDR3 DNA follows: TGTGCCAGCAGTGACGCGGGGGTATGGGAGCCCCAGTACTTC.

The genes are TRBV29-1 and TRBJ2-1; 12 positions agree with TRBD2. Germline lookup yields CDR1 SQVTM and CDR2 ANQGSEA. The CDR3 has 15 residues. The V and J ends lost 3 bases and 1 base, in that order; junction bases with no gene match: 1. CDR3 amino acids: CSVDGLAGSYNEQFF. CDR3 nucleotides: TGCAGCGTTGACGGACTAGCGGGATCCTACAATGAGCAGTTCTTC.

V and J are TRBV7-2 and TRBJ2-5; no definite D call. The CDR3 is made up of 17 amino acids. Trimming removed 2 bases at V and 3 bases at J, with 19 bases between. Germline V gene data show CDR1 as SGHTA and CDR2 as FQGNSA. DNA of the CDR3: TGTGCCAGCAGCTTAAGGCCCTTCAGCCTAGGCAAAGAGACCCAGTACTTC. Translated, it gives CASSLRPFSLGKETQYF.